One T cell receptor (beta chain) is described in this entry. The data belong to a study of T cell responses to AZD1222 COVID-19 vaccine. Trimming left V 5 bases short and J 8 bases short, with 9 bases between. Germline V lookup: CDR1 MDHEN, CDR2 SYDVKM. This CDR3 region has 12 residues. Method: immunoSEQ multiplex PCR; TCRdb's copy keeps in-frame clones and lacks some. The data contain approximately 90,000 clones, around 90% of them seen just once; the ten biggest clones take up about 3%. The J gene is TRBJ1-4, the V gene TRBV28; weak D call: TRBD1 (5 bases). The specimen comprised peripheral blood, sampled on day 0 of AZD1222 vaccination. This receptor was taken from an adult in good health. The CDR3 region has the DNA TGTGCCAGCAGTCCCCGGGGGGAAAAACTGTTTTTT. This sequence encodes CASSPRGEKLFF. Looking up the rest from reference TRBV28 and TRBJ1-4 gives the full variable domain: DVKVTQSSRYLVKRTGEKVFLECVQDMDHENMFWYRQDPGLGLRLIYFSYDVKMKEKGDIPEGYSVSREKKERFSLILESASTNQTSMYLCASSPRGEKLFFGSGTQLSVL.